The 32 T cell receptor beta chains listed next were all sequenced from one sample in a study of T-cell memory formation after mild COVID-19. In TCRdb, the 5' RACE reads were re-called with MiXCR into one record per CDR3 protein. The sample has 50,000 or so distinct CDR3 sequences, over 8.5% seen once. Sequenced: PBMCs or a T cell subset sorted from them (not recorded which). The source is an adult woman who had mild COVID-19 (a few samples of this study predate the infection). Cell type and time point are not known.

This rearrangement joins TRBV20-1 to TRBJ1-1; 8 nucleotides line up with TRBD1. CDR1 DFQATT and CDR2 SNEGSKA come from the germline V gene (reference sequence). Unmatched junction bases numbered 7, after V lost 8 bases and J lost 2 bases. The length of the CDR3 is 13 residues. CDR3 loop: CSRTGNFNTEAFF. DNA for the CDR3: TGCAGTAGGACAGGGAACTTTAACACTGAAGCTTTCTTT.

This clonotype was observed many times. The chain employs TRBV7-9 and TRBJ2-7; 10 bases line up with TRBD1. This CDR3 contains 16 residues. Germline loops: CDR1 SEHNR, CDR2 FQNEAQ (reference sequence). V dropped 4 bases and J dropped 4; count of bases not matched to a gene: 10. CDR3 loop: CASSSHRTGGIYEQYF. The CDR3 DNA reads as TGTGCCAGCAGCTCGCACAGGACAGGGGGTATTTACGAGCAGTACTTC.

This clonotype was picked up a small number of times. The J gene is TRBJ2-5, the V gene TRBV7-2; D perhaps matches TRBD2 (7 bases). V lost 2 bases and J 4 bases, leaving 14 bases between the germline ends. The CDR3 is made up of 15 amino acids. CDR1 and CDR2 from the germline V gene are SGHTA and FQGNSA. CDR3 residues: CASSLRQGRGETQYF. In DNA form, the CDR3 reads TGTGCCAGCAGCTTAAGGCAGGGGAGGGGAGAGACCCAGTACTTC.

This chain joins TRBV18 and TRBJ1-1, with D maybe TRBD1 (6 bases). Germline values: CDR1 KGHSH, CDR2 LQKENI. The CDR3 is 14 residues long. V shed 3 bases and J shed 1 base, with 9 bases lying between them. The CDR3 bases are TGTGCCAGCTCACCCCAGGACAGGAACACTGAAGCTTTCTTT. This sequence encodes CASSPQDRNTEAFF.

This clonotype was observed at least ten times. The V and J genes are TRBV11-2 and TRBJ1-6; perhaps TRBD1 as D (6 bases). V shed 7 bases and J shed 11 bases, with 15 bases lying between them. In germline, CDR1 is SGHAT, CDR2 FQNNGV. The CDR3 covers 13 residues. The CDR3 is CASNIERGAPLHF. DNA of the CDR3: TGTGCCAGCAACATAGAGAGGGGGGCACCCCTCCACTTT.

This clonotype was found many times. The gene calls are TRBV7-9 and TRBJ1-2; D perhaps matches TRBD1 (5 bases). Germline CDR1 and CDR2: SEHNR and FQNEAQ (reference sequence). CDR3 size: 16 residues. V was pared by 5 bases and J by 4 bases, with 20 bases between. The CDR3, as DNA: TGTGCCAGCAGCAAACTTGCAGGGCAAGAATTCTATGGCTACACCTTC. Translated, it gives CASSKLAGQEFYGYTF. Complete variable domain (other parts from reference TRBV7-9 and TRBJ1-2): DTGVSQNPRHKITKRGQNVTFRCDPISEHNRLYWYRQTLGQGPEFLTYFQNEAQLEKSRLLSDRFSAERPKGSFSTLEIQRTEQGDSAMYLCASSKLAGQEFYGYTFGSGTRLTVV.

This clonotype occurred a few times. This chain links TRBV5-6 with TRBJ2-6; 7 bases line up with TRBD1. Per the germline V gene, CDR1 is SGHDT and CDR2 is YYEEEE. V was pared by 4 bases and J by 0 bases, with 16 bases of the junction left unmatched. The CDR3 totals 20 residues. CDR3 nucleotides: TGTGCCAGCAGCCTCCCGTCGGGACAGCACTTTTCCTCTGGGGCCAACGTCCTGACTTTC. Amino acids: CASSLPSGQHFSSGANVLTF.

The table lists this clonotype with a few counts. The chain carries TRBV7-9 and TRBJ2-1; no reliable D call. This CDR3 contains 12 residues. Germline-derived CDR1 and CDR2 are SEHNR and FQNEAQ (reference sequence). Trimming took off 6 bases at V and 9 bases at J, with 12 bases between the two ends. DNA for the CDR3: TGTGCCAGCAGTTCTTTGGGTGGTGAGCAGTTCTTC. Amino acids: CASSSLGGEQFF.

This chain uses TRBV13 with TRBJ2-7; 8 bases line up with TRBD1. Germline lookup yields CDR1 PRHDT and CDR2 FYEKMQ (reference sequence). The CDR3 spans 17 residues. Losses at the gene ends were 0 bases for V and 1 base for J; bases not matched to a gene: 8. CDR3 sequence: CASSLGSYRGLSYEQYF. CDR3 nucleotides: TGTGCCAGCAGCTTAGGGTCCTACAGGGGGTTGTCCTACGAGCAGTACTTC.

V usage is TRBV15 and J usage is TRBJ1-5; D call uncertain. Germline assignment: CDR1 LNHNV and CDR2 YYDKDF (reference sequence). V was trimmed by 1 base and J by 1 base, leaving 17 bases between them. The CDR3 sequence is 18 residues long. Written as DNA, the CDR3 is TGTGCCACCAGCAGAGCCTCGGCGGGAAGAGTAAGCAATCAGCCCCAGCATTTT. Translation: CATSRASAGRVSNQPQHF. The whole variable domain, remainder taken from reference TRBV15 and TRBJ1-5, is DAMVIQNPRYQVTQFGKPVTLSCSQTLNHNVMYWYQQKSSQAPKLLFHYYDKDFNNEADTPDNFQSRRPNTSFCFLDIRSPGLGDTAMYLCATSRASAGRVSNQPQHFGDGTRLSIL.

V and J are TRBV6-2 or TRBV6-3 and TRBJ1-5; D call uncertain. Germline CDR1 reads MNHEY; CDR2 reads SVGEGT. The CDR3 sequence is 16 residues long. The ends were cut back, 5 bases at V and 1 base at J, with 15 bases in the middle. The CDR3 DNA reads TGTGCCAGCAGTGCGCCCTGGACGGGGAGCAATCAGCCCCAGCATTTT. Translating gives CASSAPWTGSNQPQHF.

The V call is TRBV24-1, the J call TRBJ2-5, with 15 bases matching TRBD2. CDR1 and CDR2 (germline): KGHDR, SFDVKD. The CDR3 is 16 residues long. The V and J ends lost 7 bases and 5 bases, in that order; junction bases with no gene match: 7. Here the CDR3 reads CATRGTSGGTGETQYF. As DNA, the CDR3 is TGTGCCACCAGAGGGACTAGCGGGGGGACGGGGGAGACCCAGTACTTC.

This clonotype showed up just a few times. V gene TRBV12-3 or TRBV12-4 combines with J gene TRBJ2-7; 9 bases line up with TRBD1. The CDR3 consists of 15 residues. V lost 2 bases, J lost 3 bases, and 5 bases stayed unmatched. In nucleotides, the CDR3 is TGTGCCAGCAGTTTACGTGGGACAGGGAGCTACGAGCAGTACTTC. Amino acid sequence: CASSLRGTGSYEQYF.

In this sample, this clonotype turned up once. J is TRBJ1-5 and V is TRBV5-6, with a weak D call TRBD1 (6 bases). The germline V gene has CDR1 SGHDT and CDR2 YYEEEE. V lost 3 bases and J 0 bases, leaving 16 bases between the germline ends. The CDR3 has 17 residues. CDR3 sequence reads: CASSYQMGHHSNQPQHF. The CDR3 DNA follows: TGTGCCAGCAGCTACCAAATGGGACACCATAGCAATCAGCCCCAGCATTTT.

The chain is built from TRBV7-2 and TRBJ2-3, with D perhaps TRBD1 (6 bases). The CDR3 sequence is 18 residues long. CDR1 is SGHTA and CDR2 is FQGNSA in the germline V gene. Trimming stripped 4 bases from V and 1 base from J, with 21 bases between. CDR3 bases: TGTGCCAGCAGCTCGCTCCTACAGGGAGCCGGGCGCACAGATACGCAGTATTTT. Encoded protein: CASSSLLQGAGRTDTQYF. The whole variable domain, remainder taken from reference TRBV7-2 and TRBJ2-3, is GAGVSQSPSNKVTEKGKDVELRCDPISGHTALYWYRQSLGQGLEFLIYFQGNSAPDKSGLPSDRFSAERTGGSVSTLTIQRTQQEDSAVYLCASSSLLQGAGRTDTQYFGPGTRLTVL.

This clonotype has ten or more counts. V usage is TRBV5-1 and J usage is TRBJ2-1, with D possibly being TRBD2 (5 bases). The CDR3 is made up of 16 amino acids. Germline loops: CDR1 SGHRS, CDR2 YFSETQ. V was trimmed by 5 bases and J by 0 bases, leaving 15 bases between them. The CDR3 loop is CASSYGWERSYNEQFF. DNA for the CDR3: TGCGCCAGCAGTTACGGGTGGGAGCGCTCCTACAATGAGCAGTTCTTC.

This clonotype was counted between two and nine times. This rearrangement joins TRBV10-3 to TRBJ2-1; D may be TRBD2 (5 bases). There are 21 residues in the CDR3. The germline V gene has CDR1 ENHRY and CDR2 SYGVKD. Trimming took 0 bases from V and 1 from J, leaving 25 bases between them. Here the CDR3 DNA reads TGTGCCATCAGTGAGTCGAAAAACCCTCAACACTGGGAGAATTCCTACAATGAGCAGTTCTTC. Its translation is CAISESKNPQHWENSYNEQFF.

This clonotype has only a few counts. V and J are TRBV4-2 and TRBJ2-1; 15 nucleotides agree with TRBD2. The CDR3 totals 15 residues. Germline values: CDR1 LGHNA, CDR2 YNFKEQ. Trimming removed 4 bases from V and 9 bases from J; junction bases left unmatched: 4. CDR3 sequence reads: CASSRTSGGALEQFF. CDR3 in DNA: TGTGCCAGCAGCCGGACTAGCGGGGGGGCCCTTGAGCAGTTCTTC.

This clonotype was found a few times. The chain carries TRBV4-1 and TRBJ2-5; TRBD2 matches at 11 bases. CDR1 is MGHRA and CDR2 is YSYEKL in the germline V gene. Losses at the gene ends were 0 bases for V and 9 bases for J; bases not matched to a gene: 9. The CDR3 has 16 residues. The DNA of the CDR3 is TGCGCCAGCAGCCAAGATGTAGCGGGGGGGCTTGGGGCCCAGTACTTC. It specifies CASSQDVAGGLGAQYF.

This clonotype was seen at least ten times. The chain carries TRBV4-1 and TRBJ2-7; D might be TRBD1 or TRBD2, each matching 5 bases. In germline, CDR1 is MGHRA, CDR2 YSYEKL. The CDR3 loop spans 16 amino acids. Deletions cut 4 bases from V and 7 bases from J, with 23 bases between. CDR3 sequence reads: CASSRGPPGSSLEQYF. The CDR3 DNA is TGCGCCAGCAGCCGGGGACCGCCGGGGAGCTCCTTGGAGCAGTACTTC.

This clonotype was seen at least ten times. DNA of the CDR3: TGTGCCAGCAGTTTAGATGGCAGTTATAACACTGAAGCTTTCTTT. It specifies CASSLDGSYNTEAFF. V and J are TRBV12-3 or TRBV12-4 and TRBJ1-1; D is unresolved. CDR3 length: 15 amino acids. Trimming took 1 base from V and 2 from J, leaving 11 bases between them.

V usage is TRBV30 and J usage is TRBJ1-5; D unclear. Germline CDR1 reads GTSNPN; CDR2 reads SVGIG (reference sequence). The length of the CDR3 is 14 residues. The V end was cut by 0 bases, the J end by 4 bases, with 10 bases between. CDR3 nucleotide sequence: TGTGCCTGGAGTGTAAAACAGAAAAATCAGCCCCAGCATTTT. Translated, it gives CAWSVKQKNQPQHF.

This clonotype was detected a few times. The V gene is TRBV5-1, the J gene TRBJ2-2; D is perhaps TRBD2 (6 bases). V lost 0 bases, J lost 7 bases, and 10 bases lay in between. Germline V gives CDR1 SGHRS, CDR2 YFSETQ. The CDR3 runs to 14 residues. Here the CDR3 reads CASSLGLEGGELFF. DNA of the CDR3: TGCGCCAGCAGCTTGGGACTAGAAGGCGGGGAGCTGTTTTTT.

The chain couples TRBV27 to TRBJ1-1, with 8 bases fitting TRBD1. The CDR3 is 14 residues long. V trimming: 5 bases; J trimming: 4 bases; junction bases outside the gene matches: 6. Per the germline V gene, CDR1 is MNHEY and CDR2 is SMNVEV (reference sequence). CDR3 protein: CASSLDRVGTEAFF. CDR3 sequence (DNA): TGTGCCAGCAGTCTGGACAGGGTGGGCACTGAAGCTTTCTTT.

The chain carries TRBV15 and TRBJ1-6; the D is unclear. The CDR3 sequence is 18 residues long. Between the trimmed V and J ends, which lost 3 bases and 5 bases, there was a span of 20 bases. Germline V gene data show CDR1 as LNHNV and CDR2 as YYDKDF (reference sequence). DNA for the CDR3: TGTGCCACCAGCAGCCCAGTAATTACCCACCTTAATAATTCACCCCTCCACTTT. This sequence encodes CATSSPVITHLNNSPLHF.

The sample holds a few counts of this clonotype. The genes are TRBV5-5 and TRBJ1-2; 10 bases map to TRBD1. This CDR3 region has 15 residues. The V gene end was trimmed by 0 bases and the J gene end by 1 base; junction bases not matched to a gene: 0. Germline V lookup: CDR1 SGHKS, CDR2 YYEKEE (reference sequence). This CDR3 reads CASSLGDRGNYGYTF. CDR3 nucleotides: TGTGCCAGCAGCTTGGGGGACAGGGGTAACTATGGCTACACCTTC.

The chain couples TRBV20-1 to TRBJ2-3, with 12 bases identical to TRBD2. V shed 3 bases, J shed 6 bases, and the junction held 10 bases outside the gene matches. The germline V gene encodes CDR1 DFQATT and CDR2 SNEGSKA (reference sequence). The CDR3 sequence is 16 residues long. In DNA form, the CDR3 reads TGCAGTGCTAGGGCACTAGCGGGAGGAGGATCGGATACGCAGTATTTT. Translated, it gives CSARALAGGGSDTQYF.

The V and J genes are TRBV6-2 or TRBV6-3 and TRBJ2-1; 9 bases map to TRBD2. The CDR3 spans 16 residues. Germline CDR1 MNHEY, CDR2 SVGEGT. The ends lost 4 bases at V and 1 base at J; junction bases unmatched: 5. The CDR3, as DNA: TGTGCCAGCAGTTCTCCCCTAGCGGGATCCTACAATGAGCAGTTCTTC. Translated: CASSSPLAGSYNEQFF.

Concerning this clonotype itself: At one end, the junction sequence differs from germline, possibly due to a read error. This chain uses TRBV7-9 with TRBJ2-1; TRBD2 matches 10 bases. The CDR3 sequence is 14 residues long. Germline V CDR1 and CDR2: SEHNR, FQNEAQ (reference sequence). CDR3 bases: TGTGCCAGCAGCGAGCCCTCGGTTAGCGGGAGGCCGCTCTTC. This sequence encodes CASSEPSVSGRPLF.

This clonotype was observed many times. V usage is TRBV6-5 and J usage is TRBJ2-3; 12 bases match TRBD1. CDR1 is MNHEY, CDR2 SVGAGI, per germline. V was clipped by 5 bases and J by 7 bases; unmatched bases: 13. The length of the CDR3 is 17 residues. The CDR3 DNA is TGTGCCAGCAGTACCCGAGGGACAGGGGGCACGAGGAATACGCAGTATTTT. This sequence encodes CASSTRGTGGTRNTQYF.

This clonotype was found a few times. The gene calls are TRBV4-3 and TRBJ2-7; D perhaps matches TRBD2 (5 bases). This CDR3 is built from 15 residues. Trimming took 2 bases from V and 7 from J, leaving 18 bases between them. Germline V gene lookup returns CDR1 LGHNA and CDR2 YSLEER. The CDR3 DNA reads as TGCGCCAGCAGCCAAAGTCCCCCGACACCGGGGGAGCAGTACTTC. Protein sequence: CASSQSPPTPGEQYF.

This clonotype turned up a few times. This chain links TRBV7-9 with TRBJ2-1; 8 bases line up with TRBD2. The CDR3 contains 17 residues. Germline V gene sequence: CDR1 SEHNR, CDR2 FQNEAQ (reference sequence). V gave up 1 base and J gave up 5 bases; unmatched junction bases: 10. This chain's CDR3 is CASSLVAGLPNNNEQFF. The CDR3 DNA is TGTGCCAGCAGCTTAGTAGCGGGACTACCTAATAACAATGAGCAGTTCTTC.